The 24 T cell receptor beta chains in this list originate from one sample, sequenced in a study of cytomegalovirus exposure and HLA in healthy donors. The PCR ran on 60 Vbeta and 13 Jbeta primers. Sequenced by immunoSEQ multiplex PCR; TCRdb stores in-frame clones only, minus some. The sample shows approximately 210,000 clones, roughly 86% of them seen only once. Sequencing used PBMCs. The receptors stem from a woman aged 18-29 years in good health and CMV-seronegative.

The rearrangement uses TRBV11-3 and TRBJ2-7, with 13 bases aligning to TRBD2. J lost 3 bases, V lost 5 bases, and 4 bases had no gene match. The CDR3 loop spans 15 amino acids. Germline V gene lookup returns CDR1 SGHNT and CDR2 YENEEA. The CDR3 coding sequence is TGTGCCAGCAGCCTCGGACTAGCGGGAGTCTACGAGCAGTACTTC. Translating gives CASSLGLAGVYEQYF.

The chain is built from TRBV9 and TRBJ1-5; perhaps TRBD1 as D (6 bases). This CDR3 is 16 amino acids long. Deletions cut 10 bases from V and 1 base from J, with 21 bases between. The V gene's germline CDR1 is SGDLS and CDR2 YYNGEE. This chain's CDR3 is CALAGGSPMSNQPQHF. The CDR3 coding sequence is TGTGCCTTGGCGGGGGGCTCACCCATGAGCAATCAGCCCCAGCATTTT.

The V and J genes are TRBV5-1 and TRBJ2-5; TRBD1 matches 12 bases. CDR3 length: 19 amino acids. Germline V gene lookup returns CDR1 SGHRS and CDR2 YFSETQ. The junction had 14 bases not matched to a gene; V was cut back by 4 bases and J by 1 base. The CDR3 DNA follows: TGCGCCAGCAGCCCAATCTTTCTCCGGGACAGGGGGCCCCAAGAGACCCAGTACTTC. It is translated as CASSPIFLRDRGPQETQYF.

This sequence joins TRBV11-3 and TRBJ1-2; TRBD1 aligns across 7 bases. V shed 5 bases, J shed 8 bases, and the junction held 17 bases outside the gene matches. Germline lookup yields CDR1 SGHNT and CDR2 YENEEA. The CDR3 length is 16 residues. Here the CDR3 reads CASSQVPGGTFLGYTF. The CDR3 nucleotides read TGTGCCAGCAGCCAGGTCCCAGGGGGGACATTTTTAGGCTACACCTTC.

CDR3 sequence (DNA): TGTGCCAGCAGCCAGACCACCACAGGGAAAGCGGGCTACACCTTC. Amino acids: CASSQTTTGKAGYTF. The chain has TRBV4-2 and TRBJ1-2, with D possibly matching TRBD1 (6 bases). CDR1 is LGHNA and CDR2 is YNFKEQ in the germline V gene. CDR3 length: 15 amino acids. Trimming removed 3 bases at V and 8 bases at J, with 19 bases between.

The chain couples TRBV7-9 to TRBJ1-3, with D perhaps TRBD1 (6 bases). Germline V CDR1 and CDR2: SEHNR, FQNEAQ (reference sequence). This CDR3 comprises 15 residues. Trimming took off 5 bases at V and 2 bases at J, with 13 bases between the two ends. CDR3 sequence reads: CASSHPGGTGNTIYF. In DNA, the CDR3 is TGTGCCAGCAGCCACCCTGGGGGCACTGGAAACACCATATATTTT.

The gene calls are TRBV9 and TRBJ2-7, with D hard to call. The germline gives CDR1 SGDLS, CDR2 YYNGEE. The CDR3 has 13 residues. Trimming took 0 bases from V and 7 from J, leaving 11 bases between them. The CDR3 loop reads CASSVVLKREQYF. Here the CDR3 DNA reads TGTGCCAGCAGCGTAGTCCTCAAGAGAGAGCAGTACTTC.

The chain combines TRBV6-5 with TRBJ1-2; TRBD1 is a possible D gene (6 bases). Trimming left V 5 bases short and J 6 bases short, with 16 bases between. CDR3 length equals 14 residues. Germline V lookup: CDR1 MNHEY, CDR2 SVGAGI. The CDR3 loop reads CASSRTTGSHGYTF. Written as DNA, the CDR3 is TGTGCCAGCAGTAGAACGACAGGCAGCCATGGCTACACCTTC.

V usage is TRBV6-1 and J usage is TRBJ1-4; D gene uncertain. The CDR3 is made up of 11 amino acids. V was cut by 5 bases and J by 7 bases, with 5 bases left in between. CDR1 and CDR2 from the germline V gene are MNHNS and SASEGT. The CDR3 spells CASSYSEKLFF. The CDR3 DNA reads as TGTGCCAGCAGTTACAGTGAAAAACTGTTTTTT.

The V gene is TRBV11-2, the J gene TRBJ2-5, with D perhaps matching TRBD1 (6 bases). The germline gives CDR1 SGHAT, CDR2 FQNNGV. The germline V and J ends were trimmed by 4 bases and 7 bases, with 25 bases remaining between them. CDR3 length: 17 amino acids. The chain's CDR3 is CASSSTQGTGRYLTQYF. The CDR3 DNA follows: TGTGCCAGCAGCTCAACCCAAGGAACAGGGCGGTATCTGACCCAGTACTTC.

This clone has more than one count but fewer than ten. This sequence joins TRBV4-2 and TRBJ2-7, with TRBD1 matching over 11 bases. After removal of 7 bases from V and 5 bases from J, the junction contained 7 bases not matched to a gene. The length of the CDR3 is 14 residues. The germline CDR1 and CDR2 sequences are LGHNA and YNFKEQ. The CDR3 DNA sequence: TGTGCCAGCACCCCGGACAGGGGGCCTAACGAGCAGTACTTC. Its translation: CASTPDRGPNEQYF.

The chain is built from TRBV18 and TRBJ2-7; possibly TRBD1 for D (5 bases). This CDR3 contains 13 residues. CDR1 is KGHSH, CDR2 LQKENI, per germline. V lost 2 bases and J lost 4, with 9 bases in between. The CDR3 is CASSPSQEYEQYF. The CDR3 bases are TGTGCCAGCTCACCATCACAGGAGTACGAGCAGTACTTC.

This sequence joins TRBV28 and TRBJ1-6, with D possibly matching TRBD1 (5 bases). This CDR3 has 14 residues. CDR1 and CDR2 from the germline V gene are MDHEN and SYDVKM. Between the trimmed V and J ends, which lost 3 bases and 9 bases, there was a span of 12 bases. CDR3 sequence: CASSFSGFSSPLHF. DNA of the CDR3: TGTGCCAGCAGTTTTTCAGGGTTTAGTTCACCCCTCCACTTT.

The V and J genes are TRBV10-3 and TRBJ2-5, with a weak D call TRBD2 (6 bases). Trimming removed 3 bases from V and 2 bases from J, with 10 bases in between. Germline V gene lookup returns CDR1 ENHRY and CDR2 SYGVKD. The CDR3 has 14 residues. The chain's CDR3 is CAISDGDSQETQYF. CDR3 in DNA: TGTGCCATCAGTGACGGGGACTCTCAAGAGACCCAGTACTTC.

The CDR3 sequence: CAWSRGQYTEAFF. In nucleotides, the CDR3 is TGTGCCTGGAGTAGGGGACAGTACACTGAAGCTTTCTTT. The chain has TRBV30 and TRBJ1-1; 7 nucleotides match TRBD1. The germline V gene encodes CDR1 GTSNPN and CDR2 SVGIG (reference sequence). The CDR3 sequence is 13 residues long. V trimming: 2 bases; J trimming: 3 bases; junction bases outside the gene matches: 3.

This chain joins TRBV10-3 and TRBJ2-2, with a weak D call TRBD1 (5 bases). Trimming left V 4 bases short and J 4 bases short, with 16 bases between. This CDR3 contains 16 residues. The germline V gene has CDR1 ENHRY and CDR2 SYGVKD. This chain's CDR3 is CAISASRGDSTGELFF. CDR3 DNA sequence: TGTGCCATCAGTGCTTCTAGGGGTGATAGCACCGGGGAGCTGTTTTTT.

The CDR3, as DNA: TGTGCCAGTAGCCCCCAAAGGGACAGGGGGGGTCAGCCCCAGCATTTT. This translates into CASSPQRDRGGQPQHF. The chain is built from TRBV19 and TRBJ1-5; TRBD1 aligns across 11 bases. Per germline, CDR1 LNHDA and CDR2 SQIVND (reference sequence). The CDR3 extends over 16 amino acids. The ends lost 6 bases at V and 6 bases at J; junction bases unmatched: 10.

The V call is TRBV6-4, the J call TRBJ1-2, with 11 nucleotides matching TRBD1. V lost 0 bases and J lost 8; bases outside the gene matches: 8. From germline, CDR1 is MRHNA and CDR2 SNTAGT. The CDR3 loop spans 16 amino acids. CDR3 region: CASSDSTGQGARGYTF. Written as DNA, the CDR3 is TGTGCCAGCAGTGACTCGACCGGACAGGGGGCCAGAGGCTACACCTTC.

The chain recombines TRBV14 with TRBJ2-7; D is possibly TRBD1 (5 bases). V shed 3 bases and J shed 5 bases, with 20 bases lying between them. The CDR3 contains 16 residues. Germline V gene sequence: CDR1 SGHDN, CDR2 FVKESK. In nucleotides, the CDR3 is TGTGCCAGCAGCCAGGTAGTAGGGCAGGGATCCCACGAGCAGTACTTC. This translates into CASSQVVGQGSHEQYF.

DNA of the CDR3: TGTGCCAGCAGCTTGACAGGGGAGGCCTACGAGCAGTACTTC. Translation gives CASSLTGEAYEQYF. The chain carries TRBV7-9 and TRBJ2-7, with 8 bases fitting TRBD1. CDR3 length equals 14 residues. V lost 3 bases, J lost 2 bases, and 3 bases stayed unmatched. CDR1 and CDR2 from the germline V gene are SEHNR and FQNEAQ (reference sequence).

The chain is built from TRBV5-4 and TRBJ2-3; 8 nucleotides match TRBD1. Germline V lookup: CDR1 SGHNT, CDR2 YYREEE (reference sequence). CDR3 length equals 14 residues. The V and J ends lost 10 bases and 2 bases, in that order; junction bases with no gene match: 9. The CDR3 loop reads CAGGQDLFTDTQYF. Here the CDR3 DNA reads TGTGCCGGGGGACAGGACCTCTTCACAGATACGCAGTATTTT.

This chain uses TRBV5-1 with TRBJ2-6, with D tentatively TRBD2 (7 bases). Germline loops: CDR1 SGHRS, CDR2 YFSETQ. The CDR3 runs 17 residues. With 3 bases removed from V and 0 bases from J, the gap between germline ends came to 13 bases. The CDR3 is CASSYREGGSGANVLTF. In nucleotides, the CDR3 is TGCGCCAGCAGCTACAGGGAGGGTGGCTCTGGGGCCAACGTCCTGACTTTC.

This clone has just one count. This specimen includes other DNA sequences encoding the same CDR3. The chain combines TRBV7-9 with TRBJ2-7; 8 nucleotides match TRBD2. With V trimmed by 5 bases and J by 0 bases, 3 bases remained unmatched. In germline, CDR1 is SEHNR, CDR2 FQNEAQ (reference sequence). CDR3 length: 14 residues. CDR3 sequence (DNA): TGTGCCAGCAGCCTTAGCGGGGCCTCCTACGAGCAGTACTTC. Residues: CASSLSGASYEQYF. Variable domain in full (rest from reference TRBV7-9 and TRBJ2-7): DTGVSQNPRHKITKRGQNVTFRCDPISEHNRLYWYRQTLGQGPEFLTYFQNEAQLEKSRLLSDRFSAERPKGSFSTLEIQRTEQGDSAMYLCASSLSGASYEQYFGPGTRLTVT.

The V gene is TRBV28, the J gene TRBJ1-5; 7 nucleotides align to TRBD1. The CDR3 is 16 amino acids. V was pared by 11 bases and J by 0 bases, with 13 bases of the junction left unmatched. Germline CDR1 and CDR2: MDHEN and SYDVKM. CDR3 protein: CASGTEAIYSNQPQHF. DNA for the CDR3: TGTGCCTCCGGGACAGAGGCTATATATAGCAATCAGCCCCAGCATTTT.